The entry below describes one TCR beta chain. Libraries were prepared by immunoSEQ multiplex PCR; TCRdb keeps only in-frame clonotypes and omits some of them. The table records approximately 210,000 clones, roughly four fifths of them present only once. The data were taken from a study of blood T cell repertoires in COVID-19. On the study more broadly: PBMCs, B-cell-depleted T cells, or T cells provided the cDNA or gDNA that made up the material.

The V gene end was trimmed by 4 bases and the J gene end by 5 bases; junction bases not matched to a gene: 9. The CDR3 is 16 residues long. Germline V gives CDR1 SGDLS, CDR2 YYNGEE. The receptor was derived from a woman aged 55-70 years who had recovered from COVID-19. The rearrangement uses TRBV9 and TRBJ2-1; TRBD2 matches 10 bases. Sequencing used PBMCs or T cells enriched from blood (not recorded which). CDR3 sequence (DNA): TGTGCCAGCAGCCCACGAATAGCGGGGGGCAACAATGAGCAGTTCTTC. It is translated as CASSPRIAGGNNEQFF.